This is a list of T cell receptor beta chains from one sample in a study of T cells in localized non-small cell lung cancer. Sequencing was performed with immunoSEQ multiplex PCR; in TCRdb, only in-frame clones are kept and a portion is missing. The data hold about 74,000 clones, with about 88% observed a single time. The sequencing used peripheral blood, collected before any cancer treatment. The receptors here all came from an older female donor with stage I lung adenocarcinoma. The CDR3 runs from the conserved cysteine through the conserved F or W.

>TRBJ2-7|TRBV7-9
CASSLGGQGYEQYF
>TRBJ2-2|TRBV18
CASSPVFRGAGELFF
>TRBJ2-1|TRBV19
CASSMAVAGNNEQFF
>TRBJ2-3|TRBV7-9
CASRPSGTPPDTQYF
>TRBJ1-1|TRBV5-3
CARSRYPGTGTTEAFF
>TRBJ2-1|TRBV10-2
CASSENNEQFF
>TRBJ2-2|TRBV19
CASSIGLRINTGELFF
>TRBJ1-1|TRBV29-1
CSVLGQANTEAFF
>TRBJ2-1|TRBV14
CASRRQGVDEQFF
>TRBJ1-2|TRBV2
CASSLTASLGGYTF
>TRBJ1-1|TRBV10-2
CASSFSSVNAEAFF
>TRBJ2-2|TRBV5-4
CASSFDTGELFF
>TRBJ1-1|TRBV25-1
CASSELGFSLNTEAFF
>TRBJ1-1|TRBV7-2
CASSLVGRSNTEAFF
>TRBJ1-3|TRBV6-1
CASSSSSGNTIYF
>TRBJ2-1|TRBV14
CASSQDGVMGQFF
>TRBJ1-2|TRBV28
CASSSDGQAWGYTF
>TRBJ2-6|TRBV5-1
CASSPPTGGGANVLTF
>TRBJ2-3|TRBV9
CASSPRGEARTDTQYF
>TRBJ1-1|TRBV11-2
CASSSTWNTEAFF
>TRBJ1-2|TRBV18
CASSPSKGYTF
>TRBJ2-5|TRBV19
CASSILGETQYF
>TRBJ2-1|TRBV11-2
CASSLERTEQFF
>TRBJ2-1|TRBV9
CASSARGQAFERNNEQFF
>TRBJ1-3|TRBV5-1
CASSLGSSGNTIYF
>TRBJ2-7|TRBV7-9
CASTSTKTESYEQYF
>TRBJ2-7|TRBV6-5
CASSRTASNEQYF
>TRBJ2-5|TRBV7-2
CASSSTHLAGGRETQYF
>TRBJ2-1|TRBV29-1
CSATRGGYNEQFF
>TRBJ1-1|TRBV7-9
CASKEWGLNTEAFF
>TRBJ2-1|TRBV7-9
CASSLMSSGGTLYNEQFF
>TRBJ1-3|TRBV5-6
CASSYSLQESSGNTIYF